This TCR beta chain stems from a study of blood T cell repertoires in COVID-19 (TCRdb year 2020). The study in broad terms: Samples from collaborators originated in the United States, Italy and Spain and spanned both the acute and convalescent phases of COVID-19. The prospective study material was composed of cDNA or gDNA derived from T cells, B-cell-depleted T cells, or PBMCs. The samples were drawn from the first 160 participants of the ongoing ImmuneRACE study and from 1,254 subjects provided by 6 global collaborators. The repertoires were released in a freely available public database intended as a resource for research on the immune response to SARS-CoV-2. HLA class I and class II types, where available, came from metadata supplied by the sample provider rather than from assay-based typing. The dataset comprised deeply sampled blood TCRbeta repertoires from subjects exposed to, actively infected with, or recovered from COVID-19. A de-identified subject ID, COVID-19 status, age in years and sex were almost always included in the sample metadata. The investigation overall reported the following: The quantity of clinical and demographic metadata differed by source and by participant and was supplied without curation.

Comment on this clone: The clone's antigen remains unknown. No base quality information exists; no much larger clone differs at one position.

Whole blood was collected in K2EDTA tubes by collaborating institutions according to the institutions' own protocols. Collaborator samples were shipped for TCRbeta analysis as frozen whole blood, isolated PBMCs, or DNA extracted from either sample type. In the germline V gene, CDR1 corresponds to SGHAT and CDR2 to FQNNGV. Trimming costs V 5 bases and J 6 bases, and their ends lie 16 bases apart. From cysteine to phenylalanine, the CDR3 is 14 amino acids long. Only CDR3 DNA is held: 42 bases, read in frame from base 1. The immunoSEQ Assay, a bias-controlled multiplex PCR, was used to amplify TCRbeta CDR3 regions from genomic DNA. The authors' analysis ran thus. The number of nucleated cells in each sample was estimated from the amplification of reference gene primers within the assay. Sequence reads were collapsed and filtered to measure the absolute abundance of every unique TCRbeta CDR3 rearrangement. For each sample, productive Simpson clonality was calculated by taking the square root of Simpson's diversity index across productive rearrangements. The source is immuneACCESS, and TCRdb retained only in-frame sequences with V and J called. Part of the clones is not carried over; for the studies checked, unresolved V genes explain less than half of this, and the remainder is unexplained. V and J calls and clone size are copied from that table; D and trimming were computed from the DNA. The sample has 250,000 to 300,000 clones on record, around nine tenths of them singletons. In total, the top ten clones hold approximately 13% of the sample.

The receptor chain draws on TRBV11-2 and TRBJ1-1; the D gene cannot be resolved reliably. The sequence derives from a woman aged 55-70 years with acute or convalescent COVID-19. Sequenced: peripheral blood. The sequenced DNA is TGTGCCAGCAGCCCATTTACAACTATTGCTGAAGCTTTCTTT. Its product reads: CASSPFTTIAEAFF. With the portions outside the CDR3 filled from the reference TRBV11-2 and TRBJ1-1 genes, the complete variable region becomes EAGVAQSPRYKIIEKRQSVAFWCNPISGHATLYWYQQILGQGPKLLIQFQNNGVVDDSQLPKDRFSAERLKGVDSTLKIQPAKLEDSAVYLCASSPFTTIAEAFFGQGTRLTVV.